These T cell receptor beta chains were read from a single sample in a study of response to subunit inactivated influenza vaccine. Each CDR3 protein gets one entry after TCRdb re-called the RT-PCR reads with MiXCR. The data contain 650,000 to 850,000 distinct CDR3 sequences, more than 11% of them seen just once; the ten biggest clones take up approximately 7%. The sequencing used PBMCs from blood, collected 14 to 15 days before vaccination. All receptors come from a man in his fifties who received an inactivated influenza vaccine. The CDR3 runs from the conserved cysteine through the conserved F or W. The order of the fields is J gene, D gene, V gene, clone size, CDR3 DNA, CDR3 protein. D genes are given only for firm matches. Clone size is given for some rows only: seen once, a few or many times, or a class if the clone is expanded.

j_call: TRBJ1-5; d_call: NA; v_call: TRBV4-3; clone_size: many; cdr3_nt: TGCGCCAGCAGCCAAGGGGAAGGTCAGCCCCAGCATTTT; cdr3_aa: CASSQGEGQPQHF
j_call: TRBJ2-7; d_call: NA; v_call: TRBV28; clone_size: few; cdr3_nt: TGTGCCAGCAGGCCGGGGTTCAGGAACGAGCAGTACTTC; cdr3_aa: CASRPGFRNEQYF
j_call: TRBJ1-2; d_call: NA; v_call: TRBV21-1; clone_size: many; cdr3_nt: TGTGCCAGCAGCAGTAGACAGCACCTTAACTATGGCTACACCTTC; cdr3_aa: CASSSRQHLNYGYTF
j_call: TRBJ2-3; d_call: TRBD2; v_call: TRBV6-5; clone_size: many; cdr3_nt: TGTGCCAGCAGTTATTGGGTTAGCGGGTCTAGCACAGATACGCAGTATTTT; cdr3_aa: CASSYWVSGSSTDTQYF
j_call: TRBJ2-7; d_call: TRBD1; v_call: TRBV29-1; clone_size: few; cdr3_nt: TGCAGCGTTGAAGGCGAGGGACAGCTCTACGAGCAGTACTTC; cdr3_aa: CSVEGEGQLYEQYF
j_call: TRBJ2-5; d_call: NA; v_call: TRBV19; clone_size: NA; cdr3_nt: TGTGCCAGTAGTATGGGGGTACAGGTCCCCCAAGAGACCCAGTACTTC; cdr3_aa: CASSMGVQVPQETQYF
j_call: TRBJ2-5; d_call: TRBD1; v_call: TRBV6-1; clone_size: NA; cdr3_nt: TGTGCCAGCACCCAAACAGGGGCTTTGTACCAAGAGACCCAGTACTTC; cdr3_aa: CASTQTGALYQETQYF
j_call: TRBJ1-2; d_call: NA; v_call: TRBV12-3/TRBV12-4; clone_size: many; cdr3_nt: TGTGCCAGCACCATAGTCAGGGCTTCCTACACCTTC; cdr3_aa: CASTIVRASYTF
j_call: TRBJ2-7; d_call: NA; v_call: TRBV18; clone_size: few; cdr3_nt: TGTGCCAGCTCATCAGGGACGAGGAGTTATGGCGAGCAGTACTTC; cdr3_aa: CASSSGTRSYGEQYF
j_call: TRBJ2-7; d_call: NA; v_call: TRBV5-1; clone_size: NA; cdr3_nt: TGCGCCAGCAGCTTGGCCGTGGGAGAAGGCTACGAGCAGTACTTC; cdr3_aa: CASSLAVGEGYEQYF
j_call: TRBJ1-5; d_call: TRBD1; v_call: TRBV5-1; clone_size: many; cdr3_nt: TGCGCCAGCAGCTTGGGACAGGGAGGGGAGCCCCAGCATTTT; cdr3_aa: CASSLGQGGEPQHF
j_call: TRBJ2-5; d_call: NA; v_call: TRBV10-3; clone_size: many; cdr3_nt: TGTGCCATCAGTGTCAGGGTCGGTGGAGAGACCCAGTACTTC; cdr3_aa: CAISVRVGGETQYF
j_call: TRBJ2-5; d_call: NA; v_call: TRBV12-3/TRBV12-4; clone_size: few; cdr3_nt: TGTGCCAGCACCATGACAGTCCAAGAGACCCAGTACTTC; cdr3_aa: CASTMTVQETQYF
j_call: TRBJ2-7; d_call: TRBD1; v_call: TRBV29-1; clone_size: NA; cdr3_nt: TGCAGCGTGGGGACGGACAGGGCCGAGCAGTACTTC; cdr3_aa: CSVGTDRAEQYF